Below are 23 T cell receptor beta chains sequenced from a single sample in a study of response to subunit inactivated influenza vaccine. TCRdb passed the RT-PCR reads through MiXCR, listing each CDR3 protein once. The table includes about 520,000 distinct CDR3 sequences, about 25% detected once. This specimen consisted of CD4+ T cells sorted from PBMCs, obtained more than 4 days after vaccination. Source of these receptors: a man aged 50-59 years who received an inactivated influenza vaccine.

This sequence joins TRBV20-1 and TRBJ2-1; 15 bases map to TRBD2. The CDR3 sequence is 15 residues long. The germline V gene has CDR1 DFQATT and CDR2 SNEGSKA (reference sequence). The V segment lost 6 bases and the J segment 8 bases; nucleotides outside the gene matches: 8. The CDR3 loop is CSARRTSGGADEQFF. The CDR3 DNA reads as TGCAGTGCACGACGGACTAGCGGGGGGGCCGATGAGCAGTTCTTC.

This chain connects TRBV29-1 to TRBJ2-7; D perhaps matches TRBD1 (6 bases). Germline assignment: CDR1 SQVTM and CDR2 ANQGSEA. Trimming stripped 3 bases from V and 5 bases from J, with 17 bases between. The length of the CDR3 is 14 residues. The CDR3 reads CSVDGVGAYHEQYF. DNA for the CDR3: TGCAGCGTTGATGGCGTGGGGGCCTACCACGAGCAGTACTTC.

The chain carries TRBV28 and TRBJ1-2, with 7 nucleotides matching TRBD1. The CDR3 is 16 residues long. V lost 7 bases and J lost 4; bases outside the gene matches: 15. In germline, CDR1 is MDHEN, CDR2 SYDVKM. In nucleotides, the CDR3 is TGTGCCAGCACCCTGGTTTATACAGGGGCGCCCTATGGCTACACCTTC. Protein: CASTLVYTGAPYGYTF.

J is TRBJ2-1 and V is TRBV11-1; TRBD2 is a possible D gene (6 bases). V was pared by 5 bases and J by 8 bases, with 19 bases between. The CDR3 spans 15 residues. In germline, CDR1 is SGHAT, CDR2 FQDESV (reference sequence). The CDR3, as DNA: TGTGCCAGCAGCCTGCAGCGGACTACTCCGGATGAGCAGTTCTTC. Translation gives CASSLQRTTPDEQFF. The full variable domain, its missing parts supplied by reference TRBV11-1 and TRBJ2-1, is EAEVAQSPRYKITEKSQAVAFWCDPISGHATLYWYRQILGQGPELLVQFQDESVVDDSQLPKDRFSAERLKGVDSTLKIQPAELGDSAMYLCASSLQRTTPDEQFFGPGTRLTVL.

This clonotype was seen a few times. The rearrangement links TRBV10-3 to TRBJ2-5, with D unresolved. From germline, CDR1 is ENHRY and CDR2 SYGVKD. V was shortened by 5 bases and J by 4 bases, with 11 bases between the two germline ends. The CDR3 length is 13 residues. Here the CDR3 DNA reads TGTGCCATCAGTTCCAGCCCCCCAGAGACCCAGTACTTC. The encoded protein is CAISSSPPETQYF.

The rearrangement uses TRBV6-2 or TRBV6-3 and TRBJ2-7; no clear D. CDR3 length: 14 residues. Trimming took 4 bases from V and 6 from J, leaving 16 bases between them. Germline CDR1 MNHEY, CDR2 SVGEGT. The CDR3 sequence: CASSSSGLRPEQYF. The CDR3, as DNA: TGTGCCAGCAGTTCCTCGGGTCTTCGGCCCGAGCAGTACTTC.

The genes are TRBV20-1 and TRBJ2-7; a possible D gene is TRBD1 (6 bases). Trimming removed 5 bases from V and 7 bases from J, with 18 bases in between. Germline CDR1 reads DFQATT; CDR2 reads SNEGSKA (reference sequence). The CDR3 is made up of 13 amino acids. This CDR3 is CSAPGAGVTEQYF. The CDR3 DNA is TGCAGTGCTCCCGGGGCAGGGGTAACGGAGCAGTACTTC.

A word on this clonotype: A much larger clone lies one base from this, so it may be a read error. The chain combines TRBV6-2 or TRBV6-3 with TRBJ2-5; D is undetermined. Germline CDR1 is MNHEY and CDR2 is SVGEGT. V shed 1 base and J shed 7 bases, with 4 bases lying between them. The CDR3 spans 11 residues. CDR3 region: CASSYLGTQYF. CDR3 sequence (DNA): TGTGCCAGCAGTTACTTGGGGACCCAGTACTTC.

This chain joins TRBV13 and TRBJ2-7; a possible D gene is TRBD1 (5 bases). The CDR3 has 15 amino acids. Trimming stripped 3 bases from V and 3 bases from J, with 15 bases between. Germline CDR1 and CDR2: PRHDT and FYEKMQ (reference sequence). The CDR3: CASSLGPYSHYEQYF. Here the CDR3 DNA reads TGTGCCAGCAGCTTGGGGCCTTACTCCCACTACGAGCAGTACTTC.

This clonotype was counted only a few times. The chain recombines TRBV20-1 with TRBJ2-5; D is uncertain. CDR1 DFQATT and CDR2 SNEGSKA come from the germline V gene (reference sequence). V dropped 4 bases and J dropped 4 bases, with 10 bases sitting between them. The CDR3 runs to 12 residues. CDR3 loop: CSATRQAETQYF. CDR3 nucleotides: TGCAGTGCTACCAGGCAGGCAGAGACCCAGTACTTC.

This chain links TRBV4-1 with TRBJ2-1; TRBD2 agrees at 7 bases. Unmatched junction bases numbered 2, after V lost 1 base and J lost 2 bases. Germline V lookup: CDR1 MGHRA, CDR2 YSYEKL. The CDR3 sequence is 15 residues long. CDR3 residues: CASSQGGGAYNEQFF. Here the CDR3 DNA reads TGCGCCAGCAGCCAAGGGGGGGGGGCCTACAATGAGCAGTTCTTC.

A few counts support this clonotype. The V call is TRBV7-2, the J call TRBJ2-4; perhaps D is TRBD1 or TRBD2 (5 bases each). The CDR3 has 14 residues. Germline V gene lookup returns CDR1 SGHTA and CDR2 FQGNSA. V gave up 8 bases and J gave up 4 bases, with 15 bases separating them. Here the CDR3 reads CASQPRDGKNIQYF. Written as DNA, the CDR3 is TGTGCCAGCCAGCCCCGGGACGGAAAAAACATTCAGTACTTC. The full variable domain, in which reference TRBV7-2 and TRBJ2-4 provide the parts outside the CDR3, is GAGVSQSPSNKVTEKGKDVELRCDPISGHTALYWYRQSLGQGLEFLIYFQGNSAPDKSGLPSDRFSAERTGGSVSTLTIQRTQQEDSAVYLCASQPRDGKNIQYFGAGTRLSVL.

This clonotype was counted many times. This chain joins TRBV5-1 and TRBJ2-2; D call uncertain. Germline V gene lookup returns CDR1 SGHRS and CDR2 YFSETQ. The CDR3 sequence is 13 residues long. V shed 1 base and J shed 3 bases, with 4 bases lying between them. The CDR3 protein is CASSLKDTGELFF. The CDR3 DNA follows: TGCGCCAGCAGCTTGAAGGACACCGGGGAGCTGTTTTTT.

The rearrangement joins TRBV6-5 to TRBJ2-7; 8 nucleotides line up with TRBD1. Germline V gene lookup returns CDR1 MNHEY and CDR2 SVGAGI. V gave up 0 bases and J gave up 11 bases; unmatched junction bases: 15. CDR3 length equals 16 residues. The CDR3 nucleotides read TGTGCCAGCAGTTACTCGATTTCGGGGACAGGCGCGAAAAAGTACTTC. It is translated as CASSYSISGTGAKKYF.

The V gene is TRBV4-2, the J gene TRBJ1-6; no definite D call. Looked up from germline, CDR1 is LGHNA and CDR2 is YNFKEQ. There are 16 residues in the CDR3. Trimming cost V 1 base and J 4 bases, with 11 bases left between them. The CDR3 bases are TGTGCCAGCAGCCAAGTCGCCGAGATTTATAATTCACCCCTCCACTTT. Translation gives CASSQVAEIYNSPLHF.

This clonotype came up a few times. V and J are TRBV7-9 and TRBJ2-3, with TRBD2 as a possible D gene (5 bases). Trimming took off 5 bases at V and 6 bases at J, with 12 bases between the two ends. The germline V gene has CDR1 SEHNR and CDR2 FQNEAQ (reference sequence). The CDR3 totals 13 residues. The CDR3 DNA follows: TGTGCCAGCAGCCACCGAGCGGAGGATACGCAGTATTTT. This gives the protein CASSHRAEDTQYF. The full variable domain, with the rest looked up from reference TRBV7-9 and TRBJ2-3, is DTGVSQNPRHKITKRGQNVTFRCDPISEHNRLYWYRQTLGQGPEFLTYFQNEAQLEKSRLLSDRFSAERPKGSFSTLEIQRTEQGDSAMYLCASSHRAEDTQYFGPGTRLTVL.

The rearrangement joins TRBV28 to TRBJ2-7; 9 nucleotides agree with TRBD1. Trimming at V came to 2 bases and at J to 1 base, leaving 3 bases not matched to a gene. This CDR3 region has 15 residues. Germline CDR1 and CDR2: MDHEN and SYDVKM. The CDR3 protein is CASSLPGTGSYEQYF. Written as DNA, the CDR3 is TGTGCCAGCAGTTTACCCGGGACAGGGTCCTACGAGCAGTACTTC.

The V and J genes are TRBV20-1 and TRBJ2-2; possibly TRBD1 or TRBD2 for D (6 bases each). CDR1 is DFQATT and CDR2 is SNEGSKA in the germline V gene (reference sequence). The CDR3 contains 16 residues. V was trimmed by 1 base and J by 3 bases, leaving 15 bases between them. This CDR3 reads CSARGGGTTYTGELFF. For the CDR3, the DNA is TGCAGTGCTAGAGGAGGGGGGACAACTTACACCGGGGAGCTGTTTTTT.

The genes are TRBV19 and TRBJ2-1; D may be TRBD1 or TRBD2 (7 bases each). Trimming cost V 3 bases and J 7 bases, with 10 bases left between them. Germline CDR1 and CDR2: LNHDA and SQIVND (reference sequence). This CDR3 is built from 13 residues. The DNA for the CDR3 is TGTGCCAGTAGTATCAGGGGGGGGAATGAGCAGTTCTTC. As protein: CASSIRGGNEQFF.

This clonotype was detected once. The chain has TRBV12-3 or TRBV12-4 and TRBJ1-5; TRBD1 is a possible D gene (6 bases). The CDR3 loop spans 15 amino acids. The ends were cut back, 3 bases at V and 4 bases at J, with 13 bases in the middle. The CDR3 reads CASSFSDSGNQPQHF. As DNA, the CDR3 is TGTGCCAGCAGTTTTTCGGACAGTGGTAATCAGCCCCAGCATTTT.

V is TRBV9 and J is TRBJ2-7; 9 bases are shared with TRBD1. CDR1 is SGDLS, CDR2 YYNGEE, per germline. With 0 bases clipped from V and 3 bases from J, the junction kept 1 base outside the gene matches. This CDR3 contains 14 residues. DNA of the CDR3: TGTGCCAGCAGCGTAGCGACAGGGGGCTACGAGCAGTACTTC. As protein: CASSVATGGYEQYF.

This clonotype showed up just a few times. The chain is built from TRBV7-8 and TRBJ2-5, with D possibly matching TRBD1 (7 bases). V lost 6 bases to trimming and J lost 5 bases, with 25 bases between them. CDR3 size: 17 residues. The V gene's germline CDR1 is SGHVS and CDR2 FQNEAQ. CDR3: CASSPRGDRRFGETQYF. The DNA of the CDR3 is TGTGCCAGCAGTCCTAGGGGGGACAGACGATTTGGGGAGACCCAGTACTTC.

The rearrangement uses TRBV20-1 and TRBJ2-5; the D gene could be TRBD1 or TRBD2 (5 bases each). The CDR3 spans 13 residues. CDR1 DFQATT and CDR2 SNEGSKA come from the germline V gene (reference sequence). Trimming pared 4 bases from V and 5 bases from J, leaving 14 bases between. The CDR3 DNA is TGCAGTGCTAAAACGGGGCGTCGTGAGACCCAGTACTTC. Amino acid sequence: CSAKTGRRETQYF.